Following are 22 T cell receptor beta chains from one sample sequenced in a study of blood T cell repertoires in COVID-19. Assay: immunoSEQ multiplex PCR; the TCRdb copy retains only in-frame clones and omits some. The sample contains some 250,000 clones, more than 75% of which appear only once. The specimen was peripheral blood. All receptors come from a woman aged 30 to 39 who had recovered from COVID-19.

The chain has TRBV5-1 and TRBJ2-7, with 13 bases lining up with TRBD2. V gave up 3 bases and J gave up 5 bases; unmatched junction bases: 5. The CDR3 is 15 amino acids. Germline CDR1 reads SGHRS; CDR2 reads YFSETQ. CDR3 coding DNA: TGCGCCAGCAGCTCGGGACTAGCGGGAAGCCACGAGCAGTACTTC. It codes for CASSSGLAGSHEQYF.

The chain employs TRBV7-2 and TRBJ1-2; 7 positions match TRBD1. The trim removed 5 bases at V and 8 bases at J, leaving 11 bases unmatched. This CDR3 is built from 14 residues. Germline loops: CDR1 SGHTA, CDR2 FQGNSA. CDR3 in amino acids: CASSLTTGMRGYTF. The CDR3 DNA is TGTGCCAGCAGCCTCACGACAGGGATGAGGGGCTACACCTTC.

Only one count was recorded for this clone. The V gene is TRBV2, the J gene TRBJ1-3; TRBD1 matches 11 bases. V lost 0 bases to trimming and J lost 3 bases; unmatched junction nucleotides: 7. The CDR3 spans 18 residues. The germline V gene has CDR1 SNHLY and CDR2 FYNNEI. CDR3 bases: TGTGCCAGCAGTGAAGCCGGTCGGACAGGGGGCTTTGGAAACACCATATATTTT. This gives the protein CASSEAGRTGGFGNTIYF.

V gene TRBV29-1 combines with J gene TRBJ1-2; 9 bases map to TRBD1. The germline V gene encodes CDR1 SQVTM and CDR2 ANQGSEA. The V and J ends lost 7 bases and 3 bases, in that order; junction bases with no gene match: 3. The CDR3 contains 12 residues. CDR3 DNA sequence: TGCAGCGACCGGACAGGGGACTATGGCTACACCTTC. Encoded protein: CSDRTGDYGYTF.

This clone was detected a few times. The chain has TRBV7-9 and TRBJ1-3; 8 nucleotides line up with TRBD1. Germline V gene lookup returns CDR1 SEHNR and CDR2 FQNEAQ (reference sequence). V lost 4 bases and J lost 6; bases outside the gene matches: 5. The CDR3 consists of 14 residues. The CDR3 region is CASSSGQAINTIYF. CDR3 DNA sequence: TGTGCCAGCAGCTCGGGACAGGCCATAAACACCATATATTTT.

The CDR3 nucleotides are TGTGCCAGCAGCCGAAGGATCGGACAGGGGGCCGCGAACACTGAAGCTTTCTTT. It translates to CASSRRIGQGAANTEAFF. The chain joins TRBV6-6 to TRBJ1-1; TRBD1 matches 11 bases. The V segment lost 6 bases and the J segment 1 base; nucleotides outside the gene matches: 13. This CDR3 has 18 residues. The germline V gene encodes CDR1 MNHNY and CDR2 SVGAGI (reference sequence).

The chain couples TRBV9 to TRBJ1-2; D gene unclear. The germline V and J ends were trimmed by 3 bases and 4 bases, with 13 bases remaining between them. CDR1 SGDLS and CDR2 YYNGEE come from the germline V gene. CDR3 length: 14 residues. The CDR3 DNA reads TGTGCCAGCAGCGCCCTCACGAGGAGCTATGGCTACACCTTC. Translated: CASSALTRSYGYTF.

The chain combines TRBV30 with TRBJ2-1, with a possible D match to TRBD2 (6 bases). CDR1 is GTSNPN and CDR2 is SVGIG in the germline V gene (reference sequence). The CDR3 contains 13 residues. Trimming took 0 bases from V and 6 from J, leaving 9 bases between them. CDR3: CAWSVLGGNEQFF. Written as DNA, the CDR3 is TGTGCCTGGAGTGTACTCGGGGGCAATGAGCAGTTCTTC.

This sequence joins TRBV5-4 and TRBJ2-3; no clear D. Germline V gene sequence: CDR1 SGHNT, CDR2 YYREEE (reference sequence). There are 15 residues in the CDR3. V was clipped by 1 base and J by 0 bases, with 9 bases between them. The CDR3 DNA reads as TGTGCCAGCAGCTTGCAACCTAGTAGCACAGATACGCAGTATTTT. Translating it yields CASSLQPSSTDTQYF. The full variable domain, in which reference TRBV5-4 and TRBJ2-3 provide the parts outside the CDR3, is ETGVTQSPTHLIKTRGQQVTLRCSSQSGHNTVSWYQQALGQGPQFIFQYYREEENGRGNFPPRFSGLQFPNYSSELNVNALELDDSALYLCASSLQPSSTDTQYFGPGTRLTVL.

V usage is TRBV14 and J usage is TRBJ2-7; possibly TRBD1 for D (5 bases). CDR3 size: 16 residues. Trimming removed 5 bases from V and 4 bases from J, with 21 bases in between. CDR1 and CDR2 from the germline V gene are SGHDN and FVKESK. Here the CDR3 DNA reads TGTGCCAGCAGCGAAGTCCCGAGACAGTCAATTTACGAGCAGTACTTC. Translation gives CASSEVPRQSIYEQYF.

This clone was seen only a few times. Here the CDR3 reads CASSDHTRREQFF. Written as DNA, the CDR3 is TGTGCCAGTAGCGACCACACGAGGCGCGAGCAGTTCTTC. The chain is built from TRBV19 and TRBJ2-1, with D unclear. Between the trimmed V and J ends, which lost 6 bases and 10 bases, there was a span of 16 bases. This CDR3 region has 13 residues. Germline CDR1 LNHDA, CDR2 SQIVND (reference sequence).

The chain has TRBV24-1 and TRBJ2-5; TRBD1 is a possible D gene (6 bases). The CDR3 has 14 residues. Per the germline V gene, CDR1 is KGHDR and CDR2 is SFDVKD. Trimming stripped 5 bases from V and 7 bases from J, with 16 bases between. CDR3 sequence reads: CATSGSGTSGTQYF. The CDR3 DNA reads as TGTGCCACCAGTGGTTCCGGGACATCGGGGACCCAGTACTTC.

The chain is built from TRBV5-1 and TRBJ2-7; a possible D gene is TRBD2 (7 bases). The CDR3 is made up of 15 amino acids. Germline CDR1 and CDR2: SGHRS and YFSETQ. Trimming took 2 bases from V and 2 from J, leaving 14 bases between them. CDR3 nucleotide sequence: TGCGCCAGCAGCTTAGCGGCGGGGGCTCCCTACGAGCAGTACTTC. It codes for CASSLAAGAPYEQYF. The full variable domain, its missing parts supplied by reference TRBV5-1 and TRBJ2-7, is KAGVTQTPRYLIKTRGQQVTLSCSPISGHRSVSWYQQTPGQGLQFLFEYFSETQRNKGNFPGRFSGRQFSNSRSEMNVSTLELGDSALYLCASSLAAGAPYEQYFGPGTRLTVT.

The V call is TRBV2, the J call TRBJ1-2; tentative D call: TRBD1 (5 bases). V was pared by 7 bases and J by 2 bases, with 8 bases between. CDR1 is SNHLY, CDR2 FYNNEI, per germline. The CDR3 has 12 residues. The DNA of the CDR3 is TGTGCCAGCATAGGGGCCAACTATGGCTACACCTTC. This codes for CASIGANYGYTF.

The chain has TRBV5-5 and TRBJ2-5; 11 nucleotides match TRBD1. With 4 bases clipped from V and 4 bases from J, the junction kept 12 bases outside the gene matches. There are 17 residues in the CDR3. The V gene's germline CDR1 is SGHKS and CDR2 YYEKEE (reference sequence). CDR3 sequence (DNA): TGTGCCAGCAGCACCGGACAGGGGGCGGGATGGGGAGAGACCCAGTACTTC. Amino acids: CASSTGQGAGWGETQYF.

The V and J genes are TRBV5-4 and TRBJ1-2, with a tentative D call TRBD1 (6 bases). Germline CDR1 and CDR2: SGHNT and YYREEE (reference sequence). The CDR3 totals 12 residues. The V end was cut by 3 bases, the J end by 14 bases, with 17 bases between. In DNA, the CDR3 is TGTGCCAGCAGCTCCGACAGGTTGGGGCTAACCTTC. Residues: CASSSDRLGLTF.

The rearrangement joins TRBV29-1 to TRBJ1-1, with D possibly TRBD1 on 5 matching bases. The V end lost 7 bases, the J end lost 7 bases, and 16 bases lay between the germline ends. This CDR3 region has 12 residues. Germline CDR1 is SQVTM and CDR2 is ANQGSEA. CDR3 sequence (DNA): TGCAGCGCCCTCCCGACAGAGCTTGAAGCTTTCTTT. This codes for CSALPTELEAFF.

This chain uses TRBV19 with TRBJ1-1; D might be TRBD1 (6 bases). Deletions cut 8 bases from V and 4 bases from J, with 14 bases between. Germline CDR1 reads LNHDA; CDR2 reads SQIVND (reference sequence). This CDR3 is built from 13 residues. In DNA, the CDR3 is TGTGCCAGTCACGTAAGGGGGGGCACTGAAGCTTTCTTT. Amino acid sequence: CASHVRGGTEAFF.

The CDR3 sequence: CASSLNSVETQYF. The CDR3 DNA reads TGCGCCAGCAGCTTGAATAGCGTTGAGACCCAGTACTTC. The chain combines TRBV5-1 with TRBJ2-5; weak D call: TRBD2 (5 bases). The germline gives CDR1 SGHRS, CDR2 YFSETQ. Trimming took 1 base from V and 5 from J, leaving 9 bases between them. This CDR3 has 13 residues.

This chain links TRBV27 with TRBJ2-7, with TRBD2 as a possible D gene (5 bases). Germline V gene lookup returns CDR1 MNHEY and CDR2 SMNVEV (reference sequence). V was cut by 2 bases and J by 3 bases, with 11 bases left in between. This CDR3 has 14 residues. The CDR3 nucleotides read TGTGCCAGCAGTTTAGGAGCGGAAATCTACGAGCAGTACTTC. Amino acid sequence: CASSLGAEIYEQYF.

The chain is built from TRBV2 and TRBJ2-7; 7 positions agree with TRBD1. This CDR3 is built from 15 residues. V dropped 6 bases and J dropped 6; count of bases not matched to a gene: 14. CDR1 and CDR2 from the germline V gene are SNHLY and FYNNEI. In DNA, the CDR3 is TGTGCCAGCAGACACAGGGGTCTCCTTTTTTCCGAGCAGTACTTC. This codes for CASRHRGLLFSEQYF.

The genes are TRBV2 and TRBJ1-1; D unclear. The V end lost 8 bases, the J end lost 2 bases, and 6 bases lay between the germline ends. Germline CDR1 SNHLY, CDR2 FYNNEI. The CDR3 length is 11 residues. CDR3 coding DNA: TGTGCCAGCCTATATAACACTGAAGCTTTCTTT. This translates into CASLYNTEAFF.